Below, 26 T cell receptor beta chains from the same sample are listed, as sequenced in a study of tumor-infiltrating lymphocytes in primary liver carcinoma. TCR beta cDNA was reverse-transcribed from about 500 ng of total RNA. The reaction used a constant-region primer and ProtoScript II reverse transcriptase. The TCR beta library was amplified through three nested multiplex PCR rounds in a modified ARM-PCR procedure. Use of TRBV1-TRBV30 forward primers with a C-beta reverse primer characterized the first two PCR rounds, which lasted about 10 cycles each. MiXCR, applied by TCRdb to the multiplex PCR reads, yields one record per CDR3 protein. The table includes tens of thousands of distinct CDR3 sequences, 60% to 80% detected once. Co-extraction yielded RNA and DNA from around 20-30 mg of unsorted bulk tissue. Sequencing input: liver tumor tissue from sampling region 5. As to subset: tumor region T5, tumor centre. Receptors were obtained from a woman in her 30s with primary liver carcinoma and hepatitis B virus infection.

In regard to this clonotype: Germline and junction disagree at one end, which may indicate a read error. This sequence joins TRBV11-1 and TRBJ2-6; D possibly corresponds to TRBD1 (5 bases). The CDR3 runs 13 residues. Germline loops: CDR1 SGHAT, CDR2 FQDESV (reference sequence). The CDR3 region is CASSPTGANVLSF. CDR3 sequence (DNA): TGTGCCAGTTCACCCACTGGGGCCAACGTCCTATCTTTC. The full variable domain, rest sourced from reference TRBV11-1 and TRBJ2-6, is EAEVAQSPRYKITEKSQAVAFWCDPISGHATLYWYRQILGQGPELLVQFQDESVVDDSQLPKDRFSAERLKGVDSTLKIQPAELGDSAMYLCASSPTGANVLSFGAGSRLTVL.

As to this clonotype: This may arise from a read error, as a much more abundant clone is one base away. The J gene is TRBJ2-7, the V gene TRBV6-1, with D hard to call. Germline lookup yields CDR1 MNHNS and CDR2 SASEGT. The CDR3 is 13 residues long. This CDR3 reads CATSVWVFYEQYF. CDR3 coding DNA: TGTGCCACCAGTGTATGGGTTTTCTACGAGCAGTACTTC.

Details on this clonotype: With a much larger clone just one base away, this may be a read error. V gene TRBV10-3 combines with J gene TRBJ2-7; 7 bases align to TRBD2. The CDR3 spans 13 residues. Germline-derived CDR1 and CDR2 are ENHRY and SYGVKD. The CDR3 DNA reads as TGTGCCGTCAGCGGGACTCCGGGAGACGAGCAGTACTTC. Encoded protein: CAVSGTPGDEQYF.

In this sample, this clonotype is medium-sized. DNA of the CDR3: TGTGCCAGCAGTGGGCCCTGGGGGGGGAAGAATGTATTCTACAATGAGCAGTTCTTC. It yields the protein CASSGPWGGKNVFYNEQFF. The chain joins TRBV6-6 to TRBJ2-1; 7 nucleotides line up with TRBD2. This CDR3 comprises 19 residues. Germline V gene data show CDR1 as MNHNY and CDR2 as SVGAGI (reference sequence). The V segment lost 5 bases and the J segment 3 bases; nucleotides outside the gene matches: 19.

The V and J genes are TRBV10-3 and TRBJ2-1; possible D gene TRBD2, 5 bases. The CDR3 is made up of 14 amino acids. Germline CDR1 is ENHRY and CDR2 is SYGVKD. Trimming took off 6 bases at V and 15 bases at J, with 24 bases between the two ends. The CDR3 nucleotides are TGTGCCATCAGACCCACGGCGACCCGGGATAAGCGGTTCTTC. It is translated as CAIRPTATRDKRFF.

Turning to this clonotype: The germline gene is not matched at one end of the junction; a read error may be the cause. The chain couples TRBV28 to TRBJ2-7; D possibly corresponds to TRBD1 (6 bases). The CDR3 length is 12 residues. Germline CDR1 is MDHEN and CDR2 is SYDVKM. CDR3 protein: CASSLTGAEQHF. Written as DNA, the CDR3 is TGTGCCAGCAGCCTGACAGGTGCCGAGCAGCACTTC.

As regards this clonotype: This sequence may be a read error, since a much larger clone differs from it by one base. V is TRBV19 and J is TRBJ2-4; D is unclear. Germline-derived CDR1 and CDR2 are LNHDA and SQIVND (reference sequence). This CDR3 contains 15 residues. CDR3 protein: CVSTDQHLAKNIQYF. For the CDR3, the DNA is TGTGTCAGTACCGACCAACATTTAGCCAAAAACATTCAGTACTTC.

To note about this clonotype: It is likely a read error, because the conserved phenylalanine at the end of the CDR3 is missing. The V gene is TRBV6-1, the J gene TRBJ1-4; D is possibly TRBD1 (5 bases). Germline V gene sequence: CDR1 MNHNS, CDR2 SASEGT. This CDR3 spans 14 amino acids. The CDR3: CASRDQGGREKLFV. The CDR3 DNA reads TGTGCTAGTAGGGACCAGGGTGGCCGTGAAAAACTGTTTGTT.

A few counts support this clonotype. At one end, the junction sequence differs from germline, possibly due to a read error. This rearrangement joins TRBV4-2 to TRBJ2-7, with 11 positions matching TRBD1. Germline lookup yields CDR1 LGHNA and CDR2 YNFKEQ. The CDR3 loop spans 16 amino acids. CDR3 in amino acids: CTSSQNSGQGGDEQYF. In nucleotides, the CDR3 is TGTACCAGCAGCCAAAATTCGGGACAGGGGGGGGACGAGCAGTACTTC.

Only one count was recorded for this clonotype. The J gene is TRBJ2-7, the V gene TRBV7-9; 10 bases match TRBD1. The trim removed 7 bases at V and 4 bases at J, leaving 16 bases unmatched. CDR3 length: 17 residues. CDR1 and CDR2 from the germline V gene are SEHNR and FQNEAQ (reference sequence). In DNA form, the CDR3 reads TGTGCCAGCAACTCAGGAGTTCCGGGACAGGGGCGGTACGAGCAGTACTTC. Its translation is CASNSGVPGQGRYEQYF.

The V gene is TRBV5-4, the J gene TRBJ2-1; 8 bases are a match to TRBD2. V trimming: 4 bases; J trimming: 9 bases; junction bases outside the gene matches: 3. The CDR3 sequence is 12 residues long. The germline gives CDR1 SGHNT, CDR2 YYREEE (reference sequence). CDR3 DNA: TGTGCCAGCAGCCGGGGGGGGAGTGAGCAGTTCTTC. Translation gives CASSRGGSEQFF.

On this clonotype itself: As the CDR3 is not closed by the conserved phenylalanine or tryptophan, this likely results from a read error. This chain uses TRBV2 with TRBJ1-5; D gene uncertain. CDR3 length: 13 amino acids. Looked up from germline, CDR1 is SNHLY and CDR2 is FYNNEI. CDR3 residues: CACSDQANQPQHL. In DNA form, the CDR3 reads TGTGCCTGCAGTGATCAGGCCAATCAGCCCCAGCATCTT.

As to this clonotype: An end of the junction does not agree with germline; a read error may underlie this. The chain has TRBV6-2 or TRBV6-3 and TRBJ1-5; D unresolved. Germline CDR1 MNHEY, CDR2 SVGEGT. This CDR3 region has 13 residues. The CDR3 bases are TGTGCCAGTAGTTATCGGGTCAATCAGCCCCAGCATTTT. It codes for CASSYRVNQPQHF.

The chain uses TRBV29-1 and TRBJ1-2; D is undetermined. The CDR3 is made up of 11 amino acids. The V end was cut by 2 bases, the J end by 11 bases, with 12 bases between. The V gene's germline CDR1 is SQVTM and CDR2 ANQGSEA. The chain's CDR3 is CSVESQTSYTF. CDR3 nucleotides: TGCAGCGTTGAAAGTCAGACCAGTTACACCTTC.

Details on this clonotype: Germline is not matched at one junction end, which may reflect a read error. The rearrangement joins TRBV7-9 to TRBJ2-3; the match to TRBD2 covers 8 bases. The CDR3 extends over 16 amino acids. Looked up from germline, CDR1 is SEHNR and CDR2 is FQNEAQ (reference sequence). The CDR3 here is CASRLFAGGFTDTHYF. In DNA, the CDR3 is TGTGCCAGCCGCTTATTTGCGGGAGGTTTCACAGATACGCATTATTTT. Combining the CDR3 with reference TRBV7-9 and TRBJ2-3 gives the whole variable domain DTGVSQNPRHKITKRGQNVTFRCDPISEHNRLYWYRQTLGQGPEFLTYFQNEAQLEKSRLLSDRFSAERPKGSFSTLEIQRTEQGDSAMYLCASRLFAGGFTDTHYFGPGTRLTVL.

This clonotype was detected only once. Lacking the conserved final phenylalanine or tryptophan, this CDR3 likely reflects a read error. The DNA is left out, because the CDR3 cannot be placed on it with certainty; the CDR3 is given as TCRdb lists it. CDR3 in amino acids: CASRTGGANIEASS. This chain uses TRBV13 with TRBJ1-1; the table's D gene call, TRBD1, was not cross checked with the DNA. The germline CDR1 and CDR2 sequences are PRHDT and FYEKMQ (reference sequence). Ends included, the CDR3 has 14 residues.

Note on this clonotype: The junction does not match germline at one end; this may be a read error. The genes are TRBV24-1 and TRBJ2-5; no clear D. Germline CDR1 is KGHDR and CDR2 is SFDVKD. This CDR3 contains 16 residues. CDR3 region: CATSDFGSSTQETQYF. The CDR3, as DNA: TGTGCCACCAGTGATTTTGGGTCGAGCACACAAGAGACCCAATACTTC.

At least ten counts were recorded for this clonotype. J is TRBJ1-1 and V is TRBV25-1; TRBD1 is a possible D gene (5 bases). Trimming stripped 1 base from V and 4 bases from J, with 10 bases between. The CDR3 loop spans 14 amino acids. The V gene's germline CDR1 is MGHDK and CDR2 SYGVNS. The CDR3 DNA is TGTGCCAGCAGTGAATTCTGGGGACCCACTGAAGCTTTCTTT. Translation gives CASSEFWGPTEAFF.

A note on this clonotype: One junction end disagrees with the germline gene, perhaps due to a read error. The chain couples TRBV7-8 to TRBJ1-5; D call uncertain. There are 15 residues in the CDR3. Germline V gene data show CDR1 as SGHVS and CDR2 as FQNEAQ. The DNA for the CDR3 is TGTGCTAGCAGCTTAGCGCCGACCATCAATCAGCCCCAGCATTTT. Translated: CASSLAPTINQPQHF.

Of note for this clonotype: At one end the junction does not follow the germline gene, possibly because of a read error. This chain joins TRBV5-4 and TRBJ1-3; no reliable D call. The germline gives CDR1 SGHNT, CDR2 YYREEE (reference sequence). The CDR3 spans 14 residues. In nucleotides, the CDR3 is TGTGCCAGCAGTCGGGCTGAGCCTGGAAACACCATAAATTTT. As protein: CASSRAEPGNTINF.

As to this clonotype: One end of the junction does not line up with germline, which may come from a read error. This chain connects TRBV11-3 to TRBJ2-1, with D possibly called TRBD1 or TRBD2 (5 bases each). The CDR3 is 15 amino acids. Germline assignment: CDR1 SGHNT and CDR2 YENEEA. The CDR3 sequence: CASSFGARPFNGQFF. The CDR3 bases are TGTGCCAGCAGCTTCGGGGCCCGCCCCTTCAATGGGCAGTTCTTC.

Worth noting for this clonotype: In this CDR3 the conserved last residue, phenylalanine or tryptophan, is missing, so a read error is likely. Because the CDR3's place on the DNA is in doubt, the DNA is left out and the CDR3 is given as listed by TCRdb. V and J are TRBV11-3 and TRBJ2-5; no DNA check was done on the table's D call, TRBD1. The CDR3 has 18 amino acids, counting both end residues. Germline CDR1 SGHNT, CDR2 YENEEA. The CDR3 spells CASSPGDSSQGVQETEYL.

The chain is built from TRBV28 and TRBJ2-2; D is undetermined. V was pared by 10 bases and J by 7 bases, with 19 bases between. CDR1 and CDR2 from the germline V gene are MDHEN and SYDVKM. There are 14 residues in the CDR3. The CDR3 bases are TGTGCCAACTATAAGCTGGGATATGGCGGGGAGCTGTTTTTT. This encodes CANYKLGYGGELFF.

V usage is TRBV6-5 and J usage is TRBJ1-2; 8 bases are shared with TRBD1. Unmatched junction bases numbered 18, after V lost 7 bases and J lost 14 bases. The CDR3 totals 14 residues. Germline CDR1 MNHEY, CDR2 SVGAGI. The CDR3 nucleotides read TGTGCCAGCACTTATAACGGACAGGGCAGCGACTATACCTTC. Translation: CASTYNGQGSDYTF.

Details on this clonotype: A read error may produce the germline difference seen at one junction end. This rearrangement joins TRBV11-2 to TRBJ2-2; 10 bases match TRBD2. Germline CDR1 and CDR2: SGHAT and FQNNGV. This CDR3 comprises 16 residues. The CDR3 loop is CASSSTRSGRSRELFF. The CDR3, as DNA: TGCGCCAGCAGCTCGACACGTAGCGGGAGGTCCAGGGAGCTGTTTTTC.

In the case of this clonotype: One junction end does not reproduce the germline sequence, and a read error may be involved. The chain is built from TRBV7-8 and TRBJ2-7; D unclear. CDR3 length equals 18 residues. The V gene's germline CDR1 is SGHVS and CDR2 FQNEAQ. The CDR3 loop is CASSSGRGCTMSSYKQYF. In DNA, the CDR3 is TGTGCCAGTAGCTCGGGTCGCGGTTGTACTATGAGCTCCTACAAGCAGTACTTC.